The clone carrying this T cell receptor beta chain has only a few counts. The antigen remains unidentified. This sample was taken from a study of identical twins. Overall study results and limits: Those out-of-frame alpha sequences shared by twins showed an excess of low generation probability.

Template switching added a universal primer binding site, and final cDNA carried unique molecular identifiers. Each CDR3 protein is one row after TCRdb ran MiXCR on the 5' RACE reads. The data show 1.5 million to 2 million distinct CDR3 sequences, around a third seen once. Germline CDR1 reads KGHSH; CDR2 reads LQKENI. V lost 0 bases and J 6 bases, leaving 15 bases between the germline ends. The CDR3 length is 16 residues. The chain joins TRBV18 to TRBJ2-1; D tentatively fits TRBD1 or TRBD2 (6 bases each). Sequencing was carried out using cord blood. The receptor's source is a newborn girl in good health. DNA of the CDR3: TGTGCCAGCTCACCACCGGAATTAGGGGGGCCCAATGAGCAGTTCTTC. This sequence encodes CASSPPELGGPNEQFF.